This record looks at one T cell receptor beta chain sequence and its context. The antigen is undetermined. The entry originates in a study of shared clonotypes between healthy human individuals. For the study at large: Serving as donors were two women and a few men, whose ages spanned 18 to 49.

Study-wide points: When naive CD4 clonotypes were compared across several donors, around 5% were shared. Generally, naive subsets (rather than memory subsets) showed larger estimated richness. Generation of non-shared clonotypes was less probable than generation of clonotypes shared by all four donors.

V was pared by 4 bases and J by 0 bases, with 7 bases between. This CDR3 contains 14 residues. In germline, CDR1 is MGHRA, CDR2 YSYEKL. Some clones are missing from TCRdb's copy, which holds only in-frame ones; the method was immunoSEQ multiplex PCR. This sample has millions of clones, with around 90% found just once. The TCR comes from a man aged 18 to 29 in good health. The rearrangement uses TRBV4-1 and TRBJ1-5; the D is unclear. Input material: naive CD4+ T cells sorted from blood. Specified subset: CD45RA+ positively selected. In DNA, the CDR3 is TGCGCCAGCAGCCCCGTCCATAGCAATCAGCCCCAGCATTTT. Translated: CASSPVHSNQPQHF.